One and the same sample provided the 25 T cell receptor beta chains below, sequenced in a study of cytomegalovirus exposure and HLA in healthy donors. Researchers ran the PCR with 60 Vbeta and 13 Jbeta primers. Sequenced by immunoSEQ multiplex PCR; TCRdb stores in-frame clones only, minus some. The profile shows over 120,000 clones, over 65% of them singletons. Sequences were obtained from PBMCs. All receptors derive from a man aged 18 to 29 in good health and CMV-seropositive.

The rearrangement links TRBV29-1 to TRBJ1-5; TRBD1 aligns across 7 bases. This CDR3 comprises 14 residues. Germline trimming cut 4 bases from V and 2 bases from J; bases unmatched to any gene: 5. CDR1 is SQVTM and CDR2 is ANQGSEA in the germline V gene. The DNA for the CDR3 is TGCAGCGTTGTACTGACAGGGCGCAATCAGCCCCAGCATTTT. Translated, it gives CSVVLTGRNQPQHF.

This clone was counted a few times. In DNA, the CDR3 is TGTGCCAGCAGCTTGGAGGAGGGGAACGGGGGGGCCTGGAATGAGCAGTTCTTC. It specifies CASSLEEGNGGAWNEQFF. This chain connects TRBV5-6 to TRBJ2-1, with 8 positions matching TRBD2. V shed 0 bases, J shed 7 bases, and the junction held 15 bases outside the gene matches. The germline V gene has CDR1 SGHDT and CDR2 YYEEEE. CDR3 length: 18 residues.

The genes are TRBV30 and TRBJ1-1; D may be TRBD1 (5 bases). CDR1 is GTSNPN and CDR2 is SVGIG in the germline V gene (reference sequence). V lost 4 bases to trimming and J lost 9 bases, with 15 bases between them. This CDR3 spans 12 amino acids. In DNA, the CDR3 is TGTGCCTGGACAAGCTCGGGGGAAAAAGCTTTCTTT. This translates into CAWTSSGEKAFF.

This clone was seen more than once but under ten times. The chain links TRBV5-1 to TRBJ1-4, with D possibly TRBD1 on 6 matching bases. Germline CDR1 and CDR2: SGHRS and YFSETQ. The CDR3 consists of 15 residues. Trimming stripped 0 bases from V and 7 bases from J, with 13 bases between. The DNA of the CDR3 is TGCGCCAGCAGCTTGGCAGGGGCGTTGGGTGAAAAACTGTTTTTT. It yields the protein CASSLAGALGEKLFF.

The table lists this clone with a few counts. V usage is TRBV7-9 and J usage is TRBJ1-6; D gene unclear. This CDR3 spans 13 amino acids. The germline V gene has CDR1 SEHNR and CDR2 FQNEAQ (reference sequence). Trimming left V 3 bases short and J 6 bases short, with 6 bases between. The CDR3 DNA sequence: TGTGCCAGCAGCTTTAAGCGTAATTCACCCCTCCACTTT. Amino acid sequence: CASSFKRNSPLHF.

This clone was observed a handful of times. Within the sample, other DNA sequences also encode this same CDR3. The chain links TRBV18 to TRBJ1-4, with 8 bases that match TRBD1. Trimming cost V 6 bases and J 3 bases; bases outside gene matches: 6. The germline CDR1 and CDR2 sequences are KGHSH and LQKENI. The CDR3 has 15 residues. CDR3 sequence: CASSSGQAANEKLFF. As DNA, the CDR3 is TGTGCCAGCTCGTCGGGACAGGCGGCTAATGAAAAACTGTTTTTT.

The chain joins TRBV7-6 to TRBJ2-7, with D maybe TRBD2 (6 bases). Trimming took off 1 base at V and 1 base at J, with 11 bases between the two ends. Germline values: CDR1 SGHVS, CDR2 FNYEAQ. The CDR3 sequence is 15 residues long. CDR3 residues: CASSLGREGSYEQYF. The CDR3 region has the DNA TGTGCCAGCAGCTTAGGGCGGGAAGGGTCCTACGAGCAGTACTTC.

This clone was seen only once. The chain recombines TRBV7-3 with TRBJ2-2; no firm D call. The V gene lost 1 base and the J gene lost 1 base, with 4 bases spanning the gap. Germline V CDR1 and CDR2: SGHTA, FQGTGA. CDR3 length equals 14 residues. CDR3 nucleotide sequence: TGTGCCAGCAGCTTAAATCAGAACACCGGGGAGCTGTTTTTT. Its protein product is CASSLNQNTGELFF.

The rearrangement joins TRBV2 to TRBJ2-1; 10 bases agree with TRBD2. The CDR3 has 17 amino acids. Trimming took 4 bases from V and 9 from J; bases not matched to a gene: 15. CDR1 and CDR2 from the germline V gene are SNHLY and FYNNEI. The CDR3 sequence: CASSGLLRAGGLPEQFF. The DNA of the CDR3 is TGTGCCAGCAGTGGCCTTTTGAGAGCGGGGGGGCTCCCTGAGCAGTTCTTC. The full variable domain, in which reference TRBV2 and TRBJ2-1 provide the parts outside the CDR3, is EPEVTQTPSHQVTQMGQEVILRCVPISNHLYFYWYRQILGQKVEFLVSFYNNEISEKSEIFDDQFSVERPDGSNFTLKIRSTKLEDSAMYFCASSGLLRAGGLPEQFFGPGTRLTVL.

The V gene is TRBV7-6, the J gene TRBJ1-4, with D perhaps TRBD1 (5 bases). Germline assignment: CDR1 SGHVS and CDR2 FNYEAQ. This CDR3 comprises 17 residues. The V and J ends lost 1 base and 3 bases respectively, with 15 bases between them. CDR3 coding DNA: TGTGCCAGCAGCTTAGGGATCCGACAGATCCCTAATGAAAAACTGTTTTTT. Protein: CASSLGIRQIPNEKLFF.

This clone has more than one count but fewer than ten. The junction departs from the called germline gene at one end, perhaps through a read error. The chain carries TRBV6-6 and TRBJ2-7, with D possibly matching TRBD2 (6 bases). CDR1 is MNHNY, CDR2 SVGAGI, per germline (reference sequence). CDR3 length: 13 residues. The CDR3 DNA follows: TGCTCCGCGAGGGCCGAAGTAGCGGACGAGCAGTACTTC. This sequence encodes CSARAEVADEQYF.

The V and J genes are TRBV7-2 and TRBJ2-7; 9 bases are a match to TRBD1. Unmatched junction bases numbered 12, after V lost 6 bases and J lost 6 bases. The CDR3 runs to 15 residues. Germline lookup yields CDR1 SGHTA and CDR2 FQGNSA. CDR3 coding DNA: TGTGCCAGCAGTCGAACCGGGACAGGGACCGCCGAGCAGTACTTC. Its protein product is CASSRTGTGTAEQYF.

For this clone: The junction departs from the called germline gene at one end, perhaps through a read error. This rearrangement joins TRBV7-8 to TRBJ2-1, with 11 bases aligning to TRBD2. CDR1 SGHVS and CDR2 FQNEAQ come from the germline V gene. The length of the CDR3 is 15 residues. The chain's CDR3 is CASSLAGGTYNEQFF. The DNA for the CDR3 is TGTGCCAGCAGCCTAGCGGGAGGTACCTACAATGAGCAGTTCTTC.

This clone was picked up a small number of times. The chain couples TRBV19 to TRBJ2-3; perhaps TRBD2 as D (6 bases). The V gene's germline CDR1 is LNHDA and CDR2 SQIVND (reference sequence). V was shortened by 2 bases and J by 2 bases, with 20 bases between the two germline ends. The length of the CDR3 is 18 residues. This chain's CDR3 is CASSINAGGVDFTDTQYF. The CDR3 coding sequence is TGTGCCAGTAGTATAAATGCCGGGGGTGTAGATTTCACAGATACGCAGTATTTT. Together with reference TRBV19 and TRBJ2-3, the CDR3 gives the full variable domain: DGGITQSPKYLFRKEGQNVTLSCEQNLNHDAMYWYRQDPGQGLRLIYYSQIVNDFQKGDIAEGYSVSREKKESFPLTVTSAQKNPTAFYLCASSINAGGVDFTDTQYFGPGTRLTVL.

This sequence joins TRBV2 and TRBJ1-5; TRBD1 might be the D (6 bases). V was cut by 0 bases and J by 0 bases, with 12 bases left in between. The germline V gene encodes CDR1 SNHLY and CDR2 FYNNEI. CDR3 length: 17 amino acids. This CDR3 reads CASSEAGRGYSNQPQHF. In nucleotides, the CDR3 is TGTGCCAGCAGTGAAGCCGGCAGGGGATATAGCAATCAGCCCCAGCATTTT.

The chain links TRBV6-6 to TRBJ2-2; D may be TRBD1 (5 bases). Germline CDR1 and CDR2: MNHNY and SVGAGI (reference sequence). V lost 3 bases and J lost 2, with 10 bases in between. This CDR3 comprises 15 residues. The CDR3 protein is CASSYYRSNTGELFF. The CDR3 DNA reads as TGTGCCAGCAGTTATTACAGGTCCAACACCGGGGAGCTGTTTTTT.

The chain has TRBV11-2 and TRBJ2-7; 11 bases match TRBD1. After removal of 5 bases from V and 4 bases from J, the junction contained 4 bases not matched to a gene. CDR3 length: 14 amino acids. CDR1 and CDR2 (germline): SGHAT, FQNNGV. CDR3 sequence: CASSPGTGGYEQYF. Here the CDR3 DNA reads TGTGCCAGCAGCCCCGGGACAGGGGGGTACGAGCAGTACTTC.

V gene TRBV18 combines with J gene TRBJ2-1; 7 bases agree with TRBD1. Losses at the gene ends were 8 bases for V and 7 bases for J; bases not matched to a gene: 14. The CDR3 sequence is 15 residues long. Germline CDR1 KGHSH, CDR2 LQKENI. Here the CDR3 reads CASPIFGGRGNEQFF. DNA for the CDR3: TGTGCCAGCCCGATCTTCGGCGGCAGGGGGAATGAGCAGTTCTTC.

The gene calls are TRBV6-5 and TRBJ1-4; D call uncertain. This CDR3 region has 15 residues. Germline loops: CDR1 MNHEY, CDR2 SVGAGI. Deletions cut 5 bases from V and 0 bases from J, with 10 bases between. The CDR3 nucleotides read TGTGCCAGCAGTCGGCAGCGAGCAACTAATGAAAAACTGTTTTTT. Its translation is CASSRQRATNEKLFF.

The V gene is TRBV6-5, the J gene TRBJ2-1; possibly TRBD1 for D (6 bases). The CDR3 totals 15 residues. V was cut by 5 bases and J by 1 base, with 12 bases left in between. Germline V gene sequence: CDR1 MNHEY, CDR2 SVGAGI. This CDR3 is CASSPGVGSYNEQFF. CDR3 nucleotide sequence: TGTGCCAGCAGTCCAGGGGTTGGTTCCTACAATGAGCAGTTCTTC.

The CDR3 spells CASSPTGWAGNTIYF. DNA for the CDR3: TGTGCCAGCAGCCCGACAGGGTGGGCTGGAAACACCATATATTTT. V usage is TRBV11-2 and J usage is TRBJ1-3; 7 bases agree with TRBD1. The CDR3 is made up of 15 amino acids. Germline assignment: CDR1 SGHAT and CDR2 FQNNGV. V lost 5 bases, J lost 2 bases, and 6 bases stayed unmatched.

This clone was observed a single time. The V gene is TRBV19, the J gene TRBJ1-4, with 9 bases fitting TRBD1. This CDR3 contains 15 residues. Germline V gene lookup returns CDR1 LNHDA and CDR2 SQIVND (reference sequence). The V segment lost 5 bases and the J segment 7 bases; nucleotides outside the gene matches: 8. The CDR3 nucleotides are TGTGCCAGTAGTGTAACAGGGGGCCGAGGTGAAAAACTGTTTTTT. It specifies CASSVTGGRGEKLFF.

V is TRBV2 and J is TRBJ2-7; D is ambiguous. Trimming left V 3 bases short and J 2 bases short, with 23 bases between. The CDR3 runs to 18 residues. Germline lookup yields CDR1 SNHLY and CDR2 FYNNEI. CDR3 sequence (DNA): TGTGCCAGCAGTGATCCCCCCCCATCGACCGACAACGCCTACGAGCAGTACTTC. Translated, it gives CASSDPPPSTDNAYEQYF.

The chain carries TRBV15 and TRBJ2-7, with 7 positions matching TRBD2. The CDR3 sequence is 15 residues long. The germline gives CDR1 LNHNV, CDR2 YYDKDF (reference sequence). The V gene end was trimmed by 0 bases and the J gene end by 5 bases; junction bases not matched to a gene: 7. DNA for the CDR3: TGTGCCACCAGCAGAGATCCCGGACTAGACAACGAGCAGTACTTC. Its translation is CATSRDPGLDNEQYF.

J is TRBJ2-1 and V is TRBV5-1; 13 nucleotides align to TRBD2. Germline CDR1 reads SGHRS; CDR2 reads YFSETQ. CDR3 length equals 15 residues. Trimming cost V 0 bases and J 8 bases; bases outside gene matches: 2. CDR3 amino acids: CASSLAGLAGDEQFF. The CDR3 nucleotides are TGCGCCAGCAGCTTGGCCGGACTAGCGGGGGATGAGCAGTTCTTC.